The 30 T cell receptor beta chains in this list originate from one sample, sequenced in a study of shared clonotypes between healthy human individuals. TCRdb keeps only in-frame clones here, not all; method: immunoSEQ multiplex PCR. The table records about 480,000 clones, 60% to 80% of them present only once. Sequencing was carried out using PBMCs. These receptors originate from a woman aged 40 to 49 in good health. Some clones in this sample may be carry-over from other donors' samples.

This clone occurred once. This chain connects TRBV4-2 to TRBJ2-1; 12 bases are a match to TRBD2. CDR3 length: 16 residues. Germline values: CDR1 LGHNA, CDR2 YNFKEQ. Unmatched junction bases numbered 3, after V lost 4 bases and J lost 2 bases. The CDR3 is CASSPTSGGTYNEQFF. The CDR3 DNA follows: TGTGCCAGCAGCCCTACTAGCGGGGGGACCTACAATGAGCAGTTCTTC.

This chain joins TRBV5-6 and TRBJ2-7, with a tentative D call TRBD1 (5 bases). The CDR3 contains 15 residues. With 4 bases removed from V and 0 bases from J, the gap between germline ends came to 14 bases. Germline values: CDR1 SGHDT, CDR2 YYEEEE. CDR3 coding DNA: TGTGCCAGCAGCATAAATCAGGGTTTCTCCTACGAGCAGTACTTC. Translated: CASSINQGFSYEQYF.

This CDR3 is CASSGGRMNTEAFF. The CDR3 DNA follows: TGTGCCAGCAGCGGGGGGCGGATGAACACTGAAGCTTTCTTT. V is TRBV6-1 and J is TRBJ1-1; tentatively, D is TRBD1 (6 bases). This CDR3 contains 14 residues. From germline, CDR1 is MNHNS and CDR2 SASEGT. The V and J ends lost 6 bases and 0 bases respectively, with 11 bases between them.

The CDR3 DNA reads TGTGCCAGCAGCTCCGTTAAGGGGTCTGTATACGAGCAGTACTTC. Translating it yields CASSSVKGSVYEQYF. V is TRBV11-2 and J is TRBJ2-7; the D gene is possibly TRBD1 (5 bases). The germline gives CDR1 SGHAT, CDR2 FQNNGV. The CDR3 is 15 residues long. Trimming removed 4 bases at V and 4 bases at J, with 17 bases between. Based on the CDR3 plus reference TRBV11-2 and TRBJ2-7, the full variable domain is EAGVAQSPRYKIIEKRQSVAFWCNPISGHATLYWYQQILGQGPKLLIQFQNNGVVDDSQLPKDRFSAERLKGVDSTLKIQPAKLEDSAVYLCASSSVKGSVYEQYFGPGTRLTVT.

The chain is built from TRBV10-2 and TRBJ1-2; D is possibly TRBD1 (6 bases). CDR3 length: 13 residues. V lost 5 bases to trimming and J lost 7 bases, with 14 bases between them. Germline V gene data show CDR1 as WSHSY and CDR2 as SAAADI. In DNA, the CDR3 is TGCGCCAGCAGTCCCGTTGCGGGGGCTGGCTACACCTTC. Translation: CASSPVAGAGYTF.

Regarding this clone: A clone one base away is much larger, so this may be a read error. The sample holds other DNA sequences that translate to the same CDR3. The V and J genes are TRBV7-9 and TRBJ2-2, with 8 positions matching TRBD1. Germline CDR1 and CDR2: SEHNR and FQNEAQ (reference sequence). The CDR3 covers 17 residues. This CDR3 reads CATGGQGVLTGTGELFF. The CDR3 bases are TGTGCCACCGGTGGACAGGGTGTACTAACGGGGACCGGGGAACTGTTTTTT.

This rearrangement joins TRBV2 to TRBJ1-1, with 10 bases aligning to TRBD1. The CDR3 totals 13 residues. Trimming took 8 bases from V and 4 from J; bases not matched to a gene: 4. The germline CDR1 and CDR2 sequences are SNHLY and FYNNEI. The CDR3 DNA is TGTGCCAGCGGGACAGGGGTGGGCACTGAAGCTTTCTTT. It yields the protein CASGTGVGTEAFF.

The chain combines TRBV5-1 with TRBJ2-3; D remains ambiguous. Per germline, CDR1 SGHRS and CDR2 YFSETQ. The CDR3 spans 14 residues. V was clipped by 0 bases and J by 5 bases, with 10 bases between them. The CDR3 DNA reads TGCGCCAGCAGCTTGGCTGATAGGGAAGATACGCAGTATTTT. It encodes CASSLADREDTQYF.

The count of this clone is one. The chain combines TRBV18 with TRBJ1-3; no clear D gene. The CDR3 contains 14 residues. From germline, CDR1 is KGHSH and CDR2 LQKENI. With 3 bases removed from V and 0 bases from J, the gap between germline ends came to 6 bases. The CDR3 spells CASSPGNSGNTIYF. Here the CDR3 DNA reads TGTGCCAGCTCACCTGGGAACTCTGGAAACACCATATATTTT.

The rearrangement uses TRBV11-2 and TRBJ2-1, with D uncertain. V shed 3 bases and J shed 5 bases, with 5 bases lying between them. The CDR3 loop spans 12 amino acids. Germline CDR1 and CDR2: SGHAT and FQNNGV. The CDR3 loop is CASSFNHNEQFF. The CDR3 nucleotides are TGTGCCAGCAGCTTTAACCACAATGAGCAGTTCTTC.

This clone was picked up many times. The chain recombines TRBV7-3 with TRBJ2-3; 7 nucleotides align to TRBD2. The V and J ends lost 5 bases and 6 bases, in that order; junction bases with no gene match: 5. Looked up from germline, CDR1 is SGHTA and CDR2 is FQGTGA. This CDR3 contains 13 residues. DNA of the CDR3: TGTGCCAGCAGCATCGGACTAGGGGATACGCAGTATTTT. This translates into CASSIGLGDTQYF.

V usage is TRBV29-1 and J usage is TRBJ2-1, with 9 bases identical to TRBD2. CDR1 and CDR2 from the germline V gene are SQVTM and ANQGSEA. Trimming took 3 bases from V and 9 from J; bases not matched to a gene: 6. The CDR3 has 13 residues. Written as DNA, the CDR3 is TGCAGCGTTGATTTTCGGCGGGAGGGTGAGCAGTTCTTC. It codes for CSVDFRREGEQFF.

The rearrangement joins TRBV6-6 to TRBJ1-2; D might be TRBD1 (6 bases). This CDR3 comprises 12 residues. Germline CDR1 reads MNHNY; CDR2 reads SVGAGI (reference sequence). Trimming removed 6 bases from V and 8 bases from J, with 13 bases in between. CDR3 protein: CASSPPQGGYTF. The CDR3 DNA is TGTGCCAGCAGCCCCCCCCAGGGGGGCTACACCTTC.

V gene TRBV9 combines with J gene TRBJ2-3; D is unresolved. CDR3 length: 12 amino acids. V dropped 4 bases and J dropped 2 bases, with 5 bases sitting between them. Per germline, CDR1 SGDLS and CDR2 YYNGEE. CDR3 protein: CASSPSTDTQYF. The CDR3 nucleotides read TGTGCCAGCAGCCCTTCCACAGATACGCAGTATTTT. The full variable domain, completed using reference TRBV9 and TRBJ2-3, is DSGVTQTPKHLITATGQRVTLRCSPRSGDLSVYWYQQSLDQGLQFLIQYYNGEERAKGNILERFSAQQFPDLHSELNLSSLELGDSALYFCASSPSTDTQYFGPGTRLTVL.

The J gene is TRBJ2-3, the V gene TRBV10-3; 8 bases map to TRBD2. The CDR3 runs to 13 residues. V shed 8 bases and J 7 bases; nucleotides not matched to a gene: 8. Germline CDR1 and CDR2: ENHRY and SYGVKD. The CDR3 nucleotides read TGTGCCATCGGGGAGCGGGAGCTTAATACGCAGTATTTT. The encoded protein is CAIGERELNTQYF.

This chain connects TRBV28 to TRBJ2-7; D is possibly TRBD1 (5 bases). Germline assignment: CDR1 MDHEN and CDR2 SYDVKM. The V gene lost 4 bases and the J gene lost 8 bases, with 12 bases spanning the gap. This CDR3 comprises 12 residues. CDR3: CASSSPTVQQYF. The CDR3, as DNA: TGTGCCAGCAGTTCCCCGACAGTACAGCAGTACTTC.

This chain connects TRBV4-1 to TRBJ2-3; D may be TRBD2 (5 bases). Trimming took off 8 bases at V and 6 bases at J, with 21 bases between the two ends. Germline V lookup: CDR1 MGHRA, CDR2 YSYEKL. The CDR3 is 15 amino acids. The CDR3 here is CASGIRQLAGDTQYF. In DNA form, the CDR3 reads TGCGCCAGCGGAATCAGGCAGCTAGCCGGGGATACGCAGTATTTT.

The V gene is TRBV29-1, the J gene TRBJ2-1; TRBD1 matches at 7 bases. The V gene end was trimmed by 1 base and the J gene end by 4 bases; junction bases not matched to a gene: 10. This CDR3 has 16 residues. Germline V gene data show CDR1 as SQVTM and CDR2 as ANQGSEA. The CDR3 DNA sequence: TGCAGCGTTGAAGCCACTCACAGGGGTATGTACAATGAGCAGTTCTTC. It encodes CSVEATHRGMYNEQFF.

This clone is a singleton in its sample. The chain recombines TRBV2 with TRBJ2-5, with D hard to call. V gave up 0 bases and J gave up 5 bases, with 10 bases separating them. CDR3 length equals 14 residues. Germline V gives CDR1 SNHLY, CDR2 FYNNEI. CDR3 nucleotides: TGTGCCAGCAGTGAAGCGCTGTGGTGGGAGACCCAGTACTTC. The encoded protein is CASSEALWWETQYF. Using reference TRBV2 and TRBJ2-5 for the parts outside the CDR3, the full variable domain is EPEVTQTPSHQVTQMGQEVILRCVPISNHLYFYWYRQILGQKVEFLVSFYNNEISEKSEIFDDQFSVERPDGSNFTLKIRSTKLEDSAMYFCASSEALWWETQYFGPGTRLLVL.

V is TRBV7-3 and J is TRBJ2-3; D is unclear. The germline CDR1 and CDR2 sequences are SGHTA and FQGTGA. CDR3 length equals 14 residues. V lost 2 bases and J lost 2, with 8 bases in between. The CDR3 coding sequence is TGTGCCAGCAGCTTAGGTATAGACACAGATACGCAGTATTTT. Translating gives CASSLGIDTDTQYF.

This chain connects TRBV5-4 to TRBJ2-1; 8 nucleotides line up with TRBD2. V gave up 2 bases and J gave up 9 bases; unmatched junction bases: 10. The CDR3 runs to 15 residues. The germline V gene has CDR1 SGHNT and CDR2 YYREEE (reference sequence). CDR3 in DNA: TGTGCCAGCAGCTTAGGGGGTAGCGGGAACGGTGAGCAGTTCTTC. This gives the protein CASSLGGSGNGEQFF.

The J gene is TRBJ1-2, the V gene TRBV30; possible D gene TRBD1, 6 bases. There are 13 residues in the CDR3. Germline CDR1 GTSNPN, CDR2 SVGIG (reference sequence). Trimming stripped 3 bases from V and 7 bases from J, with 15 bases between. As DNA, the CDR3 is TGTGCCTGGAGCCGAACAGGGAGCGGTGGCTACACCTTC. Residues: CAWSRTGSGGYTF.

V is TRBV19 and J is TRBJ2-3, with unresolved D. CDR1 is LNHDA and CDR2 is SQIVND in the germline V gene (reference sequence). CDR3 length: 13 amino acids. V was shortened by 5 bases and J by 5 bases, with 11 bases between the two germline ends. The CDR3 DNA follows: TGTGCCAGTAGTCCCCGGGCGTTAGATACGCAGTATTTT. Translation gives CASSPRALDTQYF.

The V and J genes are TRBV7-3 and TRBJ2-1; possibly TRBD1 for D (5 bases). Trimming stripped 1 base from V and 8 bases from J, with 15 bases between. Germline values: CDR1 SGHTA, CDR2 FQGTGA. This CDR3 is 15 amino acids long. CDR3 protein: CASSLSQGHLYEQFF. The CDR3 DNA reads TGTGCCAGCAGCTTAAGCCAGGGTCATCTTTATGAGCAGTTCTTC.

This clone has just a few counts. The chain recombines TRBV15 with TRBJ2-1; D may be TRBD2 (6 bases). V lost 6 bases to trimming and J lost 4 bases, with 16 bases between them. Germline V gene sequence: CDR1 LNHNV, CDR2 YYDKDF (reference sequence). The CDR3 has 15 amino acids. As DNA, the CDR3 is TGTGCCACCAGGACCGGGGGAGTGGGATACAATGAGCAGTTCTTC. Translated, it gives CATRTGGVGYNEQFF.

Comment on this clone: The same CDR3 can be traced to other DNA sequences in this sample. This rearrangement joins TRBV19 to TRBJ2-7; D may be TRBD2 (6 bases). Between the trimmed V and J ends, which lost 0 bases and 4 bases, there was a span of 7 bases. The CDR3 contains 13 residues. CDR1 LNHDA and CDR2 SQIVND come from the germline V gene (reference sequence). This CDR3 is CASSIDREYEQYF. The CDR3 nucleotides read TGTGCCAGTAGTATAGATCGGGAGTACGAGCAGTACTTC.

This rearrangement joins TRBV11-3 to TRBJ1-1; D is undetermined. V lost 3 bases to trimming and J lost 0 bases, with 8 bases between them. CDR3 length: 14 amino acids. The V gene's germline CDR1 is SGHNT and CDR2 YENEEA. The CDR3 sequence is CASSFGMLNTEAFF. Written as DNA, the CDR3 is TGTGCCAGCAGCTTCGGGATGTTGAACACTGAAGCTTTCTTT.

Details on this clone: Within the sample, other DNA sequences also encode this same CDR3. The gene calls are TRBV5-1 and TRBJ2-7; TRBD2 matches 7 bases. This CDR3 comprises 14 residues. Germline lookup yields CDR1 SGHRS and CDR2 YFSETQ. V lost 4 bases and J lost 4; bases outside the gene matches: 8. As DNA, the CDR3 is TGCGCCAGCAGCCCCCTCACGGGGGGTTACGAGCAGTACTTC. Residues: CASSPLTGGYEQYF.

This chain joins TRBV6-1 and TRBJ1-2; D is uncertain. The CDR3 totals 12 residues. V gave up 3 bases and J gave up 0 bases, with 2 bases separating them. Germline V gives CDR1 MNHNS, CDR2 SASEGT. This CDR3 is CASSDTNYGYTF. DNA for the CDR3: TGTGCCAGCAGTGACACTAACTATGGCTACACCTTC.

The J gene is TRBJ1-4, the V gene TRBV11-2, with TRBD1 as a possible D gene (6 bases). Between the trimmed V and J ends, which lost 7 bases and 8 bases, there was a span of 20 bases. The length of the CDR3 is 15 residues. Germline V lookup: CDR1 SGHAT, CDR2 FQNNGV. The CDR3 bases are TGTGCCAGCACTCGACGGGACCTAAGGGGGGAAAAACTGTTTTTT. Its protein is CASTRRDLRGEKLFF.